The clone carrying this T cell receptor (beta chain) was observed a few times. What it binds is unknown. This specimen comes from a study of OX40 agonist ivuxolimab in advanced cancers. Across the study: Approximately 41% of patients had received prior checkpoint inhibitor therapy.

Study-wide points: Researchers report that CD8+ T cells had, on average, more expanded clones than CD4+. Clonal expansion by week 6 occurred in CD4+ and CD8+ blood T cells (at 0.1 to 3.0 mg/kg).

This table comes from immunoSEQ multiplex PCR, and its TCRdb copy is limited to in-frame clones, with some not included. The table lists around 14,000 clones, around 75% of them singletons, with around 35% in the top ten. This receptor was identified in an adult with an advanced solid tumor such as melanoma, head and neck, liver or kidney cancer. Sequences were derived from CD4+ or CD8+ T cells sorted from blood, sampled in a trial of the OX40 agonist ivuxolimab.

This CDR3 reads CASSEAGPGDTQYF. CDR3 DNA: TGCGCCAGCAGTGAAGCCGGGCCAGGGGATACGCAGTATTTT. The rearrangement uses TRBV10-1 and TRBJ2-3, with D perhaps matching TRBD1 (5 bases). V gave up 3 bases and J gave up 6 bases, with 13 bases separating them. This CDR3 has 14 amino acids. Germline loops: CDR1 WNHNN, CDR2 SYGVQD (reference sequence).